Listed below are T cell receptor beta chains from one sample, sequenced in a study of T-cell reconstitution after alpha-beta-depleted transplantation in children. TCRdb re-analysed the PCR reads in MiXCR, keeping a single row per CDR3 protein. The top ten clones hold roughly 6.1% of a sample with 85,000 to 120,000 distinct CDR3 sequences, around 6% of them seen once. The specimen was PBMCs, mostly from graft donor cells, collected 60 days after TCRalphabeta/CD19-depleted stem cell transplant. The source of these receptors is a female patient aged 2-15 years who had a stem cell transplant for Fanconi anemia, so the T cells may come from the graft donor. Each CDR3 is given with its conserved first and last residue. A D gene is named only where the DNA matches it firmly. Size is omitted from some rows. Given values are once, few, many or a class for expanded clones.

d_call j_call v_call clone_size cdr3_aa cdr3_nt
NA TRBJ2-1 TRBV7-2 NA CASSSPGGAVF TGTGCCAGCAGCTCTCCAGGGGGGGCCGTCTTC
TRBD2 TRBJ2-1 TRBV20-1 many CSARSRTRAYNEQFF TGCAGTGCTAGAAGCCGGACTAGGGCCTACAATGAGCAGTTCTTC
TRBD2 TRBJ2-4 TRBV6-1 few CASSQLAARVAGIAKNIQYF TGTGCCAGCAGTCAACTAGCGGCCCGAGTTGCGGGAATAGCCAAAAACATTCAGTACTTC
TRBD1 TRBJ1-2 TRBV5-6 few CASSLAGTGGRYGYTF TGTGCCAGCAGCTTGGCCGGGACAGGGGGCAGATATGGCTACACCTTC
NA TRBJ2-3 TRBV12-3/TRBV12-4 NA CASSFLPQTTDTQYF TGTGCCAGCAGTTTTCTCCCCCAAACCACAGATACGCAGTATTTT
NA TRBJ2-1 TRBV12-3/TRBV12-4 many CASSLTGFSYNEQFF TGTGCCAGCAGTTTAACCGGATTCTCCTACAATGAGCAGTTCTTC
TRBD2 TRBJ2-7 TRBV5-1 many CASSLVSGGSRLLNEQYF TGCGCCAGCAGCTTGGTTTCCGGCGGGAGTCGACTGCTGAACGAGCAGTACTTC
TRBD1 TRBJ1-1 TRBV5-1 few CASSHRGHLMNTEAFF TGCGCCAGCAGCCACAGGGGCCACCTTATGAACACTGAAGCTTTCTTT
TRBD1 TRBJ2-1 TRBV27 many CASRVSVTGPFNEQFF TGTGCCAGCCGAGTTTCCGTGACAGGGCCCTTCAATGAGCAGTTCTTC
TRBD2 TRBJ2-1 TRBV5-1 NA CASSWGLAGTYYEQFF TGCGCCAGCAGCTGGGGACTAGCGGGGACCTACTATGAGCAGTTCTTC
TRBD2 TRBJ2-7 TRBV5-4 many CASSLVGLAGSYEQYF TGTGCCAGCAGCTTGGTTGGACTAGCGGGTTCCTACGAGCAGTACTTC
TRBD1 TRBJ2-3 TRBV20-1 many CSAYIQGADTQYF TGCAGTGCTTATATACAGGGGGCAGATACGCAGTATTTT
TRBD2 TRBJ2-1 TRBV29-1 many CSVEGITSGKPSNEQFF TGCAGCGTTGAGGGAATTACTAGCGGGAAGCCAAGCAATGAGCAGTTCTTC
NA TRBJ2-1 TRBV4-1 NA CASSQEESRAYNEQFF TGCGCCAGCAGCCAAGAGGAATCTAGGGCCTACAATGAGCAGTTCTTC
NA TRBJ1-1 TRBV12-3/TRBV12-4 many CARAPPGGTEAFF TGTGCCAGAGCCCCGCCGGGGGGCACTGAAGCTTTCTTT
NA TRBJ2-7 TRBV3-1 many CASSQVGPAGSLFYEQYF TGTGCCAGCAGCCAAGTAGGGCCTGCGGGTAGTCTCTTCTACGAGCAGTACTTC
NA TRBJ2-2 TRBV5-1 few CASSELTRETGELFF TGCGCCAGCAGCGAATTAACTAGGGAAACCGGGGAGCTGTTTTTT
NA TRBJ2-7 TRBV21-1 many CASTTPVYEQYF TGTGCCAGCACTACTCCCGTCTACGAGCAGTACTTC
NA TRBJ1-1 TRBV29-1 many CSGDSLNTEAFF TGCAGCGGGGACTCCTTGAACACTGAAGCTTTCTTT